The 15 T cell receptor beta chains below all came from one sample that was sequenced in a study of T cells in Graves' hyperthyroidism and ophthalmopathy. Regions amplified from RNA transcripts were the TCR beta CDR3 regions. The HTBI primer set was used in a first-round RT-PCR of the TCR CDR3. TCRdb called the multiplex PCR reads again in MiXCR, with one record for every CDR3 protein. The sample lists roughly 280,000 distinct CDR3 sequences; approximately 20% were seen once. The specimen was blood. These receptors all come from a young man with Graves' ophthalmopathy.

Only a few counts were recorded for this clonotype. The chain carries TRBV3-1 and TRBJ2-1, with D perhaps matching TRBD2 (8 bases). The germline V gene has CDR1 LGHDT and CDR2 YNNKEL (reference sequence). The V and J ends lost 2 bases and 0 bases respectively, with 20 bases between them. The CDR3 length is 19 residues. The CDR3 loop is CASSQFGGREGASYNEQFF. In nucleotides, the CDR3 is TGTGCCAGCAGCCAATTCGGCGGTCGGGAGGGGGCCTCCTACAATGAGCAGTTCTTC.

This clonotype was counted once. In nucleotides, the CDR3 is TGTGCCTGGAGCGACGGTAGCAATCAGCCCCAGCATTTT. Its translation is CAWSDGSNQPQHF. The chain recombines TRBV30 with TRBJ1-5; D ambiguous. V lost 3 bases to trimming and J lost 0 bases, with 6 bases between them. This CDR3 has 13 residues. Germline V CDR1 and CDR2: GTSNPN, SVGIG (reference sequence).

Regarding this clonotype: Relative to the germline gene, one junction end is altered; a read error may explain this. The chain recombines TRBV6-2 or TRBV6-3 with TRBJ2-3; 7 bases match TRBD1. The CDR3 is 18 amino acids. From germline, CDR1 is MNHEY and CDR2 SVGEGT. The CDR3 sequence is CASSPRGSDSVFPDAQYF. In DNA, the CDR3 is TGTGCCAGCAGCCCCAGGGGGAGCGATTCAGTCTTCCCAGATGCGCAGTATTTT.

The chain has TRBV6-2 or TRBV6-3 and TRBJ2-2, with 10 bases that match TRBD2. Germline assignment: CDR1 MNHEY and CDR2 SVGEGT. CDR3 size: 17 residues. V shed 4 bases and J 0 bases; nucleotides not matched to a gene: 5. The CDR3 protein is CASSSRTSGTNTGELFF. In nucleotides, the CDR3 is TGTGCCAGCAGTTCTAGGACTAGCGGCACGAACACCGGGGAGCTGTTTTTT.

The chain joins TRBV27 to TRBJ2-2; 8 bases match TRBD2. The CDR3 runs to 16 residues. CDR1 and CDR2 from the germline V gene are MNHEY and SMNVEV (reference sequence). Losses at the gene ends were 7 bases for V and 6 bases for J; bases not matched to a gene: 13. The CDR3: CASTRSGTSNSGELFF. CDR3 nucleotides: TGTGCCAGCACCCGATCCGGGACTAGTAATTCCGGGGAGCTGTTTTTT.

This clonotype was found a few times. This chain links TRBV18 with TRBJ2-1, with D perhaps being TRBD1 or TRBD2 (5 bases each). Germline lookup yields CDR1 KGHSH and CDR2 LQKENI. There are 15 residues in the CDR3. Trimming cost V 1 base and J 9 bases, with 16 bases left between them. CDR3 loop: CASSPRGYQGGEQFF. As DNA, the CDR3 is TGTGCCAGCTCACCACGGGGGTATCAAGGTGGTGAGCAGTTCTTC.

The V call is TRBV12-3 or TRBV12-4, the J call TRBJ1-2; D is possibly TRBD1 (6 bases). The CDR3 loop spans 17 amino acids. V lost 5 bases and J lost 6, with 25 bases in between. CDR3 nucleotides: TGTGCCAGCAGTGGGGGGGGGACACTCCTTGGAGAACATGGCTACACCTTC. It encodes CASSGGGTLLGEHGYTF.

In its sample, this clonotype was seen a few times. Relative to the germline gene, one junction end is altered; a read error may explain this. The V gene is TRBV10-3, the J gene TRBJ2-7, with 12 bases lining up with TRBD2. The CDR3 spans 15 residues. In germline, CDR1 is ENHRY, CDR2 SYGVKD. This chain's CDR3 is CAISEGTSGRYEQYF. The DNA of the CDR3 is TGTGCCATCAGTGAGGGAACTAGCGGGAGGTACGAGCAGTACTTT.

CDR3 region: CASGLEVRNTEAFF. DNA for the CDR3: TGTGCTAGTGGTTTAGAAGTCAGAAACACTGAAGCTTTCTTT. This sequence joins TRBV12-5 and TRBJ1-1; D remains ambiguous. Trimming removed 3 bases from V and 2 bases from J, with 10 bases in between. Germline V gives CDR1 LGHNT, CDR2 FRNRAP. The CDR3 runs 14 residues.

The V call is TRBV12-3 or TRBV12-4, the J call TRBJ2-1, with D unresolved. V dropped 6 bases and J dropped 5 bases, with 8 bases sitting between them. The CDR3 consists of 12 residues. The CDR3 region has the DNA TGTGCCAGCAGCCCAGATAACAATGAGCAGTTCTTC. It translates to CASSPDNNEQFF.

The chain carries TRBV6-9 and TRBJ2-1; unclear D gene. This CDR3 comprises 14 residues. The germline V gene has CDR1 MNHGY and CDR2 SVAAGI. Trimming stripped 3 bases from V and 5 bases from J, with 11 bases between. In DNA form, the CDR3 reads TGTGCCAGCAGTTACAACAACGTTAACAATGAGCAGTTCTTC. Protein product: CASSYNNVNNEQFF.

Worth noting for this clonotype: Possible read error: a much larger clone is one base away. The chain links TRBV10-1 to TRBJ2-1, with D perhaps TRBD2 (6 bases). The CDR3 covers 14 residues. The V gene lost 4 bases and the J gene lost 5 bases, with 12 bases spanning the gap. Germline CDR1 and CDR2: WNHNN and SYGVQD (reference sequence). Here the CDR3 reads CASSGSGLNNEQFF. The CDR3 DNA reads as TGCGCCAGCAGTGGGTCGGGACTCAACAATGAGCAGTTCTTC.

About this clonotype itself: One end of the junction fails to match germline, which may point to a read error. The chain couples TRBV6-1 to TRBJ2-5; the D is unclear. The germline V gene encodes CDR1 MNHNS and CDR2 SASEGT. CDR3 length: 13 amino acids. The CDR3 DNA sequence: TGTGCTAGCAGTGAGGCTCTCTGGGAGACCCAGTACTTC. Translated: CASSEALWETQYF.

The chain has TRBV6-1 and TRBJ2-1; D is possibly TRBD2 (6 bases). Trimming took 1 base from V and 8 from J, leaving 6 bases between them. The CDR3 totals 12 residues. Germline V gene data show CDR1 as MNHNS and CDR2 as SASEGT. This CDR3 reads CASSEGGDEQFF. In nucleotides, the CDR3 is TGTGCCAGCAGTGAAGGGGGGGATGAGCAGTTCTTC.

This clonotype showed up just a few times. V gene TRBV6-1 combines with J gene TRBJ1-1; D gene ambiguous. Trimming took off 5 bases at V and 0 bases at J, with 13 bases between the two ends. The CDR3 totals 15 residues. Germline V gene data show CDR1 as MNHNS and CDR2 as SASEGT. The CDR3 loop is CASSREGLLNTEAFF. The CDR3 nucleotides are TGTGCCAGCAGTCGGGAAGGACTACTGAACACTGAAGCTTTCTTT.